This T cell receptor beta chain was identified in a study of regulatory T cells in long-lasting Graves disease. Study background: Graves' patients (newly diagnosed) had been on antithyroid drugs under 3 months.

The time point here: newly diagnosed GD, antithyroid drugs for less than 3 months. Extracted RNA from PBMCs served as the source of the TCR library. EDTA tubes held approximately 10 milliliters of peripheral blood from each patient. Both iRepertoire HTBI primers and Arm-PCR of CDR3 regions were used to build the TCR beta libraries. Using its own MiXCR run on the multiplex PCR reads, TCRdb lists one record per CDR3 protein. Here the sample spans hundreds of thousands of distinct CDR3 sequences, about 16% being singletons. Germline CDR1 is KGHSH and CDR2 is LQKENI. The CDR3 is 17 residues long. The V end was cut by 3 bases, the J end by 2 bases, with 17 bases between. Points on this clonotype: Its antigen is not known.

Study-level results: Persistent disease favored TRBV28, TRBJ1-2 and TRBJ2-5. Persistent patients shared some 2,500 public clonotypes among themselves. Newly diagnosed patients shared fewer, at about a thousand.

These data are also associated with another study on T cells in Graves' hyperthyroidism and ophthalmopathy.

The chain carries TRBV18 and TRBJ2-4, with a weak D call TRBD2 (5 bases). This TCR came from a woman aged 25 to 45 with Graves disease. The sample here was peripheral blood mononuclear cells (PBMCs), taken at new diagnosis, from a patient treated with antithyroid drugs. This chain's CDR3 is CASSPSSPGNTKNIQYF. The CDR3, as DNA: TGTGCCAGCTCACCGTCCTCCCCCGGGAACACCAAAAACATTCAGTACTTC.